Below, one TCR beta chain is given with its context. The antigen is not known. The sample belongs to a study of OX40 agonist ivuxolimab in advanced cancers. Study overall: Patients' therapy was ivuxolimab, an antibody that acts as an agonist of OX40 (CD134). Study results and caveats: The mean number of expanded clones was higher in CD8+ T cells than in CD4+. Some of the nonresponding patients also showed low levels of normalized T-cell clonal expansion.

TCRdb's copy holds only in-frame clones and misses some; the assay was immunoSEQ multiplex PCR. The data show 20,000 or so clones, about four fifths seen once. CDR3 size: 13 residues. Germline lookup yields CDR1 MGHRA and CDR2 YSYEKL. V was shortened by 6 bases and J by 2 bases, with 8 bases between the two germline ends. The sample consisted of CD4+ or CD8+ T cells sorted from blood, taken in a trial of the OX40 agonist ivuxolimab. This chain uses TRBV4-1 with TRBJ2-1; the D is unclear. The TCR comes from an adult with an advanced solid tumor such as melanoma, head and neck, liver or kidney cancer. This CDR3 is CASRETTYNEQFF. The CDR3 DNA reads as TGCGCCAGCAGGGAGACAACCTACAATGAGCAGTTCTTC.